These 20 T cell receptor beta chains came from one sample sequenced in a study of T cell changes during pregnancy in multiple sclerosis. Sequencing used immunoSEQ multiplex PCR; TCRdb keeps in-frame clones, though not all of them. The sample has approximately 30,000 clones; 89% are singletons. Sequencing was performed on CD4+ T cells from peripheral blood mononuclear cells, taken in the second trimester of pregnancy. Receptors were obtained from a female donor with multiple sclerosis, enrolled in a pregnancy study.

The chain carries TRBV28 and TRBJ2-2; D is undetermined. V gave up 5 bases and J gave up 1 base, with 11 bases separating them. This CDR3 contains 15 residues. Germline-derived CDR1 and CDR2 are MDHEN and SYDVKM. In nucleotides, the CDR3 is TGTGCCAGCAGTCTCCGAGGAAGGAACACCGGGGAGCTGTTTTTT. This gives the protein CASSLRGRNTGELFF.

The J gene is TRBJ2-5, the V gene TRBV5-6; tentatively, D is TRBD2 (5 bases). The V and J ends lost 0 bases and 1 base respectively, with 10 bases between them. The germline gives CDR1 SGHDT, CDR2 YYEEEE. The CDR3 runs 15 residues. CDR3 in DNA: TGTGCCAGCAGCTTGGTTTCGGGAACCCAAGAGACCCAGTACTTC. Its translation: CASSLVSGTQETQYF.

The rearrangement joins TRBV18 to TRBJ1-1; D is perhaps TRBD1 (5 bases). This CDR3 contains 13 residues. V lost 3 bases, J lost 0 bases, and 5 bases lay in between. CDR1 and CDR2 from the germline V gene are KGHSH and LQKENI. The CDR3 reads CASSPDMNTEAFF. The CDR3 nucleotides are TGTGCCAGCTCACCGGACATGAACACTGAAGCTTTCTTT. Combining the CDR3 with reference TRBV18 and TRBJ1-1 gives the whole variable domain NAGVMQNPRHLVRRRGQEARLRCSPMKGHSHVYWYRQLPEEGLKFMVYLQKENIIDESGMPKERFSAEFPKEGPSILRIQQVVRGDSAAYFCASSPDMNTEAFFGQGTRLTVV.

The J gene is TRBJ2-1, the V gene TRBV7-2; D might be TRBD2 (6 bases). CDR1 and CDR2 (germline): SGHTA, FQGNSA. Between the trimmed V and J ends, which lost 6 bases and 1 base, there was a span of 19 bases. The CDR3 has 17 amino acids. The DNA for the CDR3 is TGTGCCAGCAGGCGTACGGGGGTTGGGCAGTCCTACAATGAGCAGTTCTTC. This codes for CASRRTGVGQSYNEQFF.

J is TRBJ2-5 and V is TRBV4-1, with 9 nucleotides matching TRBD2. Germline-derived CDR1 and CDR2 are MGHRA and YSYEKL. The CDR3 is made up of 17 amino acids. With 0 bases clipped from V and 3 bases from J, the junction kept 8 bases outside the gene matches. CDR3 amino acids: CASSQDVAASGEETQYF. The CDR3 region has the DNA TGCGCCAGCAGCCAAGATGTCGCGGCTAGCGGGGAAGAGACCCAGTACTTC.

This sequence joins TRBV7-9 and TRBJ1-1; D may be TRBD1 (5 bases). The V gene's germline CDR1 is SEHNR and CDR2 FQNEAQ (reference sequence). CDR3 length equals 13 residues. The V and J ends lost 5 bases and 11 bases respectively, with 18 bases between them. The CDR3 DNA follows: TGTGCCAGCAGCCCTAAGTCGGGCAGGGCGGCTTTCTTT. Protein product: CASSPKSGRAAFF.

V usage is TRBV11-2 and J usage is TRBJ2-3, with D tentatively TRBD2 (6 bases). V shed 5 bases and J shed 1 base, with 16 bases lying between them. CDR1 SGHAT and CDR2 FQNNGV come from the germline V gene. CDR3 length equals 16 residues. CDR3 nucleotides: TGTGCCAGCAGCGACTGGGGTGGCGGGGGCACAGATACGCAGTATTTT. Residues: CASSDWGGGGTDTQYF.

The CDR3 sequence is CASSAEYRGSEQFF. CDR3 in DNA: TGTGCCAGCAGCGCAGAATACAGGGGGAGTGAGCAGTTCTTC. The genes are TRBV2 and TRBJ2-1; TRBD1 matches at 8 bases. Per the germline V gene, CDR1 is SNHLY and CDR2 is FYNNEI. The CDR3 sequence is 14 residues long. The V gene end was trimmed by 6 bases and the J gene end by 9 bases; junction bases not matched to a gene: 10.

The V gene is TRBV12-5, the J gene TRBJ2-3; D is perhaps TRBD2 (5 bases). The germline CDR1 and CDR2 sequences are LGHNT and FRNRAP. The CDR3 spans 16 residues. V was cut by 0 bases and J by 2 bases, with 12 bases left in between. The CDR3 DNA reads as TGTGCTAGTGGTTTGGTACTAGGCAGGAACACAGATACGCAGTATTTT. This translates into CASGLVLGRNTDTQYF.

The chain has TRBV2 and TRBJ1-4; 10 bases fit TRBD1. Trimming at V came to 4 bases and at J to 9 bases, leaving 5 bases not matched to a gene. The CDR3 spans 14 residues. Germline lookup yields CDR1 SNHLY and CDR2 FYNNEI. This chain's CDR3 is CASSGDRGFQKLFF. The DNA for the CDR3 is TGTGCCAGCAGTGGGGACAGGGGCTTTCAAAAACTGTTTTTT.

The chain uses TRBV7-9 and TRBJ1-1; no reliable D call. Trimming left V 2 bases short and J 2 bases short, with 9 bases between. Per the germline V gene, CDR1 is SEHNR and CDR2 is FQNEAQ (reference sequence). The CDR3 length is 14 residues. CDR3 region: CASSLLRGNTEAFF. The DNA for the CDR3 is TGTGCCAGCAGCTTATTGCGGGGAAACACTGAAGCTTTCTTT.

This clone was found a few times. The rearrangement links TRBV6-5 to TRBJ1-1; 7 nucleotides align to TRBD1. This CDR3 has 12 amino acids. From germline, CDR1 is MNHEY and CDR2 SVGAGI. The V gene end was trimmed by 10 bases and the J gene end by 4 bases; junction bases not matched to a gene: 6. The CDR3 protein is CATTGVGTEAFF. CDR3 bases: TGTGCCACCACAGGGGTGGGCACTGAAGCTTTCTTT.

This chain uses TRBV5-1 with TRBJ1-2; no clear D. The CDR3 loop spans 16 amino acids. Per the germline V gene, CDR1 is SGHRS and CDR2 is YFSETQ. The germline V and J ends were trimmed by 4 bases and 2 bases, with 18 bases remaining between them. CDR3 DNA: TGCGCCAGCAGCCGAGGGTCCGGGCAGAGGAACTATGGCTACACCTTC. It translates to CASSRGSGQRNYGYTF. The full variable domain, its missing parts supplied by reference TRBV5-1 and TRBJ1-2, is KAGVTQTPRYLIKTRGQQVTLSCSPISGHRSVSWYQQTPGQGLQFLFEYFSETQRNKGNFPGRFSGRQFSNSRSEMNVSTLELGDSALYLCASSRGSGQRNYGYTFGSGTRLTVV.

V gene TRBV4-1 combines with J gene TRBJ2-2; 7 nucleotides align to TRBD1. From germline, CDR1 is MGHRA and CDR2 YSYEKL. The V segment lost 4 bases and the J segment 0 bases; nucleotides outside the gene matches: 2. CDR3 length equals 15 residues. This CDR3 reads CASSRQGANTGELFF. The CDR3 coding sequence is TGCGCCAGCAGCCGACAGGGCGCGAACACCGGGGAGCTGTTTTTT.

The rearrangement links TRBV10-3 to TRBJ2-3, with TRBD2 matching 7 bases. CDR3 length: 16 amino acids. In germline, CDR1 is ENHRY, CDR2 SYGVKD. Trimming took 10 bases from V and 1 from J; bases not matched to a gene: 14. DNA for the CDR3: TGTGCCAGCTCCGACGGGGGACGGGGGGGCACAGATACGCAGTATTTT. This encodes CASSDGGRGGTDTQYF.

CDR3 nucleotides: TGTGCCAGCAGCCTCAAACAGGCTTTTAGGGCTTTCTTT. Its protein is CASSLKQAFRAFF. V is TRBV28 and J is TRBJ1-1; D possibly corresponds to TRBD1 (5 bases). Germline values: CDR1 MDHEN, CDR2 SYDVKM. Trimming removed 6 bases from V and 11 bases from J, with 19 bases in between. This CDR3 contains 13 residues.

The rearrangement joins TRBV11-2 to TRBJ1-1, with TRBD1 matching 9 bases. The CDR3 spans 12 residues. Losses at the gene ends were 6 bases for V and 8 bases for J; bases not matched to a gene: 4. CDR1 is SGHAT, CDR2 FQNNGV, per germline. The CDR3 protein is CASRRGTGEAFF. The CDR3 DNA follows: TGTGCCAGCAGGCGAGGGACAGGGGAAGCTTTCTTT.

CDR3 amino acids: CASSSGLAGDWAQYF. Written as DNA, the CDR3 is TGTGCCAGCAGCTCGGGACTAGCGGGGGATTGGGCGCAGTATTTT. The rearrangement uses TRBV7-2 and TRBJ2-3; TRBD2 agrees at 14 bases. The V gene's germline CDR1 is SGHTA and CDR2 FQGNSA. The CDR3 is 15 residues long. The V and J ends lost 4 bases and 10 bases, in that order; junction bases with no gene match: 7.

The chain has TRBV30 and TRBJ1-6, with 8 bases that match TRBD1. Germline V lookup: CDR1 GTSNPN, CDR2 SVGIG (reference sequence). This CDR3 has 12 amino acids. The junction had 2 bases not matched to a gene; V was cut back by 5 bases and J by 8 bases. This chain's CDR3 is CAWGQGDSPLHF. For the CDR3, the DNA is TGTGCCTGGGGACAGGGTGATTCACCCCTCCACTTT.

The chain couples TRBV7-2 to TRBJ1-1; D not certain. V was trimmed by 5 bases and J by 1 base, leaving 14 bases between them. The CDR3 consists of 15 residues. Germline values: CDR1 SGHTA, CDR2 FQGNSA. Written as DNA, the CDR3 is TGTGCCAGCAGCGCCAGGATCCCTTCGAACACTGAAGCTTTCTTT. Protein product: CASSARIPSNTEAFF.